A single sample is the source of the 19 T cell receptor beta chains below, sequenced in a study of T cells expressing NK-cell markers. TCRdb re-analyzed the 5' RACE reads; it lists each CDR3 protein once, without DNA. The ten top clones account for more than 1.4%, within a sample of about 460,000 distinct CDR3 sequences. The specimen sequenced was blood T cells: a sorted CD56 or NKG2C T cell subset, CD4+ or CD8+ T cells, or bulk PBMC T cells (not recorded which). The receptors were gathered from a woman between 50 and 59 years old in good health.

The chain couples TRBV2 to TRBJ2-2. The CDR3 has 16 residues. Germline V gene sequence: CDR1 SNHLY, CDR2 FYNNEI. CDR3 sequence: CASSEALRVFTGELFF.

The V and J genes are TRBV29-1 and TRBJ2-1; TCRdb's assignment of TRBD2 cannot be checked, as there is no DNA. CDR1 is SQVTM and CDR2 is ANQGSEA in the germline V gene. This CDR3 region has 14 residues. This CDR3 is CSAEGVGKFYEQFF.

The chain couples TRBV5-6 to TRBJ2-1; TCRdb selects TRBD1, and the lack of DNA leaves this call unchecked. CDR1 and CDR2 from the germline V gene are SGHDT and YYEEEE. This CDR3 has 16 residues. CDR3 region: CASSFRMDSLGDEQFF.

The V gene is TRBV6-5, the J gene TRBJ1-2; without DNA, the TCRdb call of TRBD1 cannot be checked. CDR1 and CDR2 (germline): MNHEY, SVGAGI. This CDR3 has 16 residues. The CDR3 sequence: CASSYSTVRGNYGYTF.

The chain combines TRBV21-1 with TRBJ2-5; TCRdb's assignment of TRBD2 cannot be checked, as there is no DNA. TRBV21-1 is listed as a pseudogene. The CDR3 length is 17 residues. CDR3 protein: CASSSLRDLILQETQYF.

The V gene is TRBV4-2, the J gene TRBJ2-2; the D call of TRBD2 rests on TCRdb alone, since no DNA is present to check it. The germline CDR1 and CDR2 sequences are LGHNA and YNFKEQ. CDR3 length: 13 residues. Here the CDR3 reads CAAGLKNTGELFF.

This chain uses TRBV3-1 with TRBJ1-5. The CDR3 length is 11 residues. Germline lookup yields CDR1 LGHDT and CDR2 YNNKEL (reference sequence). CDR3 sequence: CASSSRQPQHF.

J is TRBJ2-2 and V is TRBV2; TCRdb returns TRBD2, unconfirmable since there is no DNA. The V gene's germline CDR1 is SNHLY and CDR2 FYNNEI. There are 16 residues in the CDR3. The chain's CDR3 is CASSELAGVLSGELFF.

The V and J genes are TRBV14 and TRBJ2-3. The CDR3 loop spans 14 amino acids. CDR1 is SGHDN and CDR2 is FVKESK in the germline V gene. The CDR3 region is CASSRFVGTDTQYF.

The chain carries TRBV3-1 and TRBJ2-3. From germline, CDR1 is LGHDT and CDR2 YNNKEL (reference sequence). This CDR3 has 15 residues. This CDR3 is CASSQDSLVTDTQYF.

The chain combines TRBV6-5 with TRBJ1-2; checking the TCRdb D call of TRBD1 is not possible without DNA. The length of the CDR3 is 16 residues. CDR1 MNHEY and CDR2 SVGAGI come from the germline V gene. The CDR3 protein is CASSYLGAGVYRGYTF.

This CDR3 reads CASSPTRGRETNEKLFF. V is TRBV3-1 and J is TRBJ1-4. The germline V gene has CDR1 LGHDT and CDR2 YNNKEL (reference sequence). The CDR3 extends over 17 amino acids.

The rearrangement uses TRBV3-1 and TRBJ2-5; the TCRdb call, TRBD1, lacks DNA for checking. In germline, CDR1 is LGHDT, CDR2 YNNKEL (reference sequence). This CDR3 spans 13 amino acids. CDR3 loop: CASSQDRGETQYF.

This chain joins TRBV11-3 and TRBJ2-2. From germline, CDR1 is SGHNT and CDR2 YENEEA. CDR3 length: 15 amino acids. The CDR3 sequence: CASSFMGRNTGELFF.

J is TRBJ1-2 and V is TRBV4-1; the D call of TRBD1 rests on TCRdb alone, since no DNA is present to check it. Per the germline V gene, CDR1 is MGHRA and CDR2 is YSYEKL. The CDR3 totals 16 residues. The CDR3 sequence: CASSQVPGQGYYGYTF.

This CDR3 is CASSSPGLAGALAKNIQYF. J is TRBJ2-4 and V is TRBV12-3 or TRBV12-4; the D call from TCRdb, TRBD2, cannot be confirmed without DNA. CDR3 length: 19 residues.

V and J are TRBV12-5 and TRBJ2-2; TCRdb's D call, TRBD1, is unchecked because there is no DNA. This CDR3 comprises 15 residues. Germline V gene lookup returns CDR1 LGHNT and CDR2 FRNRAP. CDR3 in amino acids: CASGLLGGNTGELFF.

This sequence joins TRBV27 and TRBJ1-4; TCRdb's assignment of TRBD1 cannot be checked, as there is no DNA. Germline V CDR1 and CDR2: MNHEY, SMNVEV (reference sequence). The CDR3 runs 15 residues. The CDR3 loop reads CASSSSGVANEKLFF. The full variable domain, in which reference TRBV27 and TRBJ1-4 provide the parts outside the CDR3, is EAQVTQNPRYLITVTGKKLTVTCSQNMNHEYMSWYRQDPGLGLRQIYYSMNVEVTDKGDVPEGYKVSRKEKRNFPLILESPSPNQTSLYFCASSSSGVANEKLFFGSGTQLSVL.

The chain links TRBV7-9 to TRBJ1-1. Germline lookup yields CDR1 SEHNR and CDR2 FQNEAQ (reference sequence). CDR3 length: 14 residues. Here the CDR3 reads CASSLAAGKAWAFF.